This is a list of T cell receptor beta chains from one sample in a study of blood T cell repertoires in COVID-19. Produced via immunoSEQ multiplex PCR; TCRdb's table is partial and in-frame only. The repertoire consists of approximately 160,000 clones, with approximately 80% occurring once and the leading ten covering about a tenth. Material: peripheral blood. Every receptor here comes from a woman of 80 years or more with active or convalescent COVID-19. Both conserved end residues are part of each CDR3. A D gene is named only where the DNA matches it firmly. The size of a clone is reported for some rows only, either as once, few or many, or as a class for expanded clones.

clone_size	d_call	v_call	cdr3_length	j_call	cdr3_aa	cdr3_nt
NA	NA	TRBV30	12	TRBJ1-1	CAWSVPGSEAFF	TGTGCCTGGAGTGTGCCGGGGTCTGAAGCTTTCTTT
NA	TRBD1	TRBV5-1	14	TRBJ1-5	CASSLLQGGQPQHF	TGCGCCAGCAGCTTGTTGCAGGGGGGTCAGCCCCAGCATTTT
NA	NA	TRBV5-1	14	TRBJ1-2	CASSLGQINYGYTF	TGCGCCAGCAGCCTGGGACAAATTAACTATGGCTACACCTTC
NA	NA	TRBV6-5	11	TRBJ1-1	CASKTYTEAFF	TGTGCCAGCAAGACATACACTGAAGCTTTCTTT
NA	NA	TRBV7-2	13	TRBJ2-7	CASSSATAGEQYF	TGTGCCAGCAGCTCAGCGACTGCGGGGGAGCAGTACTTC
NA	NA	TRBV29-1	14	TRBJ1-5	CSVLGQGNNQPQHF	TGCAGCGTCCTCGGGCAGGGAAACAATCAGCCCCAGCATTTT
NA	NA	TRBV18	15	TRBJ1-5	CASSDRGPGGEPQHF	TGTGCCAGCTCAGACCGGGGACCCGGGGGTGAGCCCCAGCATTTT
NA	TRBD1	TRBV6-5	16	TRBJ1-2	CASSYRPGTGGHGYTF	TGTGCCAGCAGTTACCGCCCCGGGACAGGGGGCCATGGCTACACCTTC
once	NA	TRBV21-1	14	TRBJ2-2	CASSKLSNTGELFF	TGTGCCAGCAGCAAATTAAGCAACACCGGGGAGCTGTTTTTT
NA	NA	TRBV5-1	14	TRBJ2-3	CASSLGQFTDTQYF	TGCGCCAGCAGCTTGGGGCAGTTCACAGATACGCAGTATTTT
NA	NA	TRBV11-2	14	TRBJ1-2	CASSSGAGAGGYTF	TGTGCCAGCAGCTCCGGTGCAGGGGCAGGCGGCTACACCTTC
NA	TRBD1	TRBV30	13	TRBJ1-3	CAWSNGQGNTIYF	TGTGCCTGGAGTAATGGACAGGGGAACACCATATATTTT
NA	NA	TRBV6-5	15	TRBJ2-2	CASSYESTGTRELFF	TGTGCCAGCAGTTACGAGAGCACAGGCACCCGGGAGCTGTTTTTT
few	TRBD2	TRBV27	15	TRBJ2-1	CASSRESGGPNEQFF	TGTGCCAGCAGTAGGGAGAGCGGGGGACCCAATGAGCAGTTCTTC
once	TRBD1	TRBV19	14	TRBJ2-2	CASSGQANTGELFF	TGTGCCAGTAGTGGACAGGCCAACACCGGGGAGCTGTTTTTT
NA	TRBD1	TRBV6-2/TRBV6-3	21	TRBJ1-3	CASSYDSPKQGALTTWDTIYF	TGTGCCAGCAGTTACGACAGTCCCAAACAGGGGGCCCTGACGACGTGGGACACCATATATTTT
NA	TRBD1	TRBV5-4	15	TRBJ1-5	CASSSTGGGNQPQHF	TGTGCCAGCAGCTCGACAGGGGGCGGCAATCAGCCCCAGCATTTT
NA	NA	TRBV19	16	TRBJ1-6	CASSIGGGTRNSPLHF	TGTGCCAGTAGTATAGGCGGGGGCACTCGGAATTCACCCCTCCACTTT
NA	NA	TRBV7-9	13	TRBJ1-4	CASSIEFNEKLFF	TGTGCCAGCAGCATTGAGTTTAATGAAAAACTGTTTTTT
NA	NA	TRBV2	15	TRBJ1-5	CASTSGGDVGQPQHF	TGTGCCAGCACCTCGGGAGGGGATGTAGGTCAGCCCCAGCATTTT
NA	NA	TRBV19	14	TRBJ1-5	CASSIFSGRQPQHF	TGTGCCAGTAGTATATTCAGCGGGAGGCAGCCCCAGCATTTT
NA	NA	TRBV10-1	16	TRBJ1-4	CASSEYWTETYEKLFF	TGCGCCAGCAGTGAGTACTGGACAGAAACCTATGAAAAACTGTTTTTT
NA	NA	TRBV6-5	15	TRBJ1-3	CASSLRQPPRNTIYF	TGTGCCAGCAGTTTGCGACAGCCGCCCAGAAACACCATATATTTT
few	NA	TRBV19	14	TRBJ1-1	CASTPRVGNTEAFF	TGTGCCAGTACCCCCAGGGTTGGGAACACTGAAGCTTTCTTT
NA	NA	TRBV30	13	TRBJ1-5	CAWSVQEDQPQHF	TGTGCCTGGAGTGTACAGGAAGATCAGCCCCAGCATTTT
NA	TRBD2	TRBV10-3	13	TRBJ2-1	CASGGRSYNEQFF	TGTGCCAGCGGGGGGCGGTCATACAATGAGCAGTTCTTC
NA	TRBD1	TRBV9	14	TRBJ1-6	CASSLTGDNSPLHF	TGTGCCAGCAGCCTGACAGGGGACAATTCACCCCTCCACTTT
NA	TRBD1	TRBV2	14	TRBJ1-1	CASSVQGASTEAFF	TGTGCCAGCAGTGTTCAGGGGGCTAGCACTGAAGCTTTCTTT
NA	NA	TRBV6-6	13	TRBJ1-2	CASSYSAGWGYTF	TGTGCCAGCAGTTACTCGGCGGGTTGGGGCTACACCTTC
NA	TRBD1	TRBV6-5	13	TRBJ2-1	CASSRTGYNEQFF	TGTGCCAGCAGTAGGACAGGGTACAATGAGCAGTTCTTC
NA	TRBD2	TRBV6-2/TRBV6-3	15	TRBJ2-1	CASSYSLGGYNEQFF	TGTGCCAGCAGTTACTCTCTGGGGGGGTACAATGAGCAGTTCTTC
NA	NA	TRBV6-2/TRBV6-3	17	TRBJ1-5	CASSYPKGVLEHQPQHF	TGTGCCAGCAGTTACCCGAAGGGGGTCCTCGAGCATCAGCCCCAGCATTTT
few	TRBD2	TRBV7-9	15	TRBJ2-1	CASSVGLAGAEEQFF	TGTGCCAGCAGCGTAGGACTAGCGGGGGCGGAGGAGCAGTTCTTC
NA	NA	TRBV6-5	14	TRBJ2-3	CASNGGSYSDTQYF	TGTGCCAGCAATGGGGGGAGCTACTCAGATACGCAGTATTTT
NA	NA	TRBV5-1	14	TRBJ2-1	CASSLGGEYNEQFF	TGCGCCAGCAGCTTGGGGGGCGAGTACAATGAGCAGTTCTTC
NA	TRBD1	TRBV3-1/TRBV3-2	15	TRBJ2-1	CASSKVGTGFNEQFF	TGTGCCAGCAGCAAAGTCGGGACAGGTTTCAATGAGCAGTTCTTC
NA	NA	TRBV7-6	12	TRBJ1-2	CASSLVGYGYTF	TGTGCCAGCAGCTTAGTCGGCTATGGCTACACCTTC
NA	TRBD2	TRBV7-2	16	TRBJ2-5	CASSLEPLAGEETQYF	TGTGCCAGCAGCTTAGAACCGCTAGCGGGGGAGGAGACCCAGTACTTC
NA	NA	TRBV25-1	16	TRBJ1-6	CASSESEGTYNSPLHF	TGTGCCAGCAGTGAATCCGAGGGAACGTATAATTCACCCCTCCACTTT
NA	NA	TRBV7-2	15	TRBJ2-3	CASSLRPTSTDTQYF	TGTGCCAGCAGCTTAAGACCGACTAGCACAGATACGCAGTATTTT
once	NA	TRBV28	15	TRBJ1-4	CASSFSGNSVEKLFF	TGTGCCAGCAGTTTCAGCGGGAATTCGGTTGAAAAACTGTTTTTT
NA	TRBD1	TRBV5-1	18	TRBJ2-7	CASSLASAQGALTYEQYF	TGCGCCAGCAGCTTGGCAAGTGCGCAGGGGGCCCTCACCTACGAGCAGTACTTC
once	NA	TRBV30	11	TRBJ1-1	CACRGGREAFF	TGTGCCTGCCGCGGGGGGAGGGAAGCTTTCTTT
NA	NA	TRBV15	14	TRBJ1-4	CASQQQSTNEKLFF	TGTGCCAGCCAACAACAGTCAACTAATGAAAAACTGTTTTTT
NA	NA	TRBV3-1/TRBV3-2	15	TRBJ2-7	CASSQDRVRAYEQYF	TGTGCCAGCAGCCAAGACCGAGTCAGGGCCTACGAGCAGTACTTC
NA	NA	TRBV5-1	17	TRBJ1-3	CASSLAQTLGPGNTIYF	TGCGCCAGCAGCTTGGCCCAGACGCTGGGGCCTGGAAACACCATATATTTT
NA	TRBD2	TRBV11-3	16	TRBJ2-2	CASSLSVRGATGELFF	TGTGCCAGCAGCTTATCTGTGCGGGGGGCCACCGGGGAGCTGTTTTTT
few	TRBD1	TRBV6-5	14	TRBJ1-4	CASRQQGTNEKLFF	TGTGCCAGCAGACAACAGGGGACTAATGAAAAACTGTTTTTT
NA	NA	TRBV7-2	13	TRBJ2-3	CASSSTVVDTQYF	TGTGCCAGCAGCTCCACGGTGGTAGATACGCAGTATTTT
NA	NA	TRBV7-2	14	TRBJ2-1	CASSLGQRVNEQFF	TGTGCCAGCAGCTTAGGGCAGAGGGTAAATGAGCAGTTCTTC
NA	NA	TRBV19	13	TRBJ2-5	CASTGSRMETQYF	TGTGCCAGTACGGGATCCCGAATGGAGACCCAGTACTTC
once	NA	TRBV19	13	TRBJ2-3	CATNGGITDTQYF	TGTGCCACTAATGGAGGGATCACAGATACGCAGTATTTT